This TCR beta chain came from a study of graft-versus-host responses after intestinal transplantation (dated by TCRdb to about 2021). With regard to the full study: Recipients received multivisceral, liver-intestinal, or isolated intestinal transplants. Instead of going to the commercial service, samples from a few later patients were sequenced in-house on an Illumina MiSeq and processed with MiXCR. After intestinal transplantation, graft-versus-host and host-versus-graft alloreactive T cell clones in the graft, circulation and bone marrow were tracked using bulk TCR-beta CDR3 sequencing. The cohort enrolled 20 to 30 intestinal transplant recipients including one retransplant, and a few patients lacking pretransplant specimens were excluded. Donor T cell macrochimerism was defined as a peak of at least 4% donor T cells among recipient peripheral blood mononuclear cells. To identify alloreactive clones, pre-transplant mixed lymphocyte reaction products were sequenced and then compared with unstimulated pre-transplant donor and recipient T cells. Every recipient was given anti-thymocyte globulin induction, then maintenance tacrolimus and steroids for 2 to 4 years. The investigation overall reported the following: GvH clones turned up in recipient bone marrow, with some appearing earlier in ileal mucosa or blood, a pattern consistent with an intestinal mucosal origin. The conclusions were limited by the relatively low number and heterogeneity of the intestinal transplant patients. Early after transplant, peak levels of circulating GvH clones were found to be associated with declines in HvG clones. In the allografts of patients with donor T cell macrochimerism, GvH to HvG T cell clonal ratios were high.

In the first month after transplant, blood samples were collected up to 4 times, and after that at least monthly when available. Receptor amplification or capture employed the immunoSEQ multiplex PCR assay. For most patients, genomic DNA was subjected to high-throughput TCR-beta CDR3 sequencing by Adaptive Biotechnologies. The original methods were these. TCR sequencing data for more than 15 patients were retrieved from Adaptive's ImmunoSEQ software; three other patients were processed with MiXCR and VDJtools. CDR3 nucleotide sequences shared between donor and recipient were removed because their origin could not be assigned. At least 2-fold expansion over unstimulated cells and a minimum CFSE-low frequency of 0.002% (template counts) or 0.001% (read counts) were required for clones to be classified as alloreactive. Clones were considered mappable if detected in sequenced pre-transplant spleen, lymph node, or MLR CFSE-low populations of the donor or recipient. The cumulative frequency of alloreactive clones was calculated as a percentage of all sequences, weighted by copy number. TCRdb obtained this table from immuneACCESS and retained in-frame rearrangements with V and J assigned. These tables miss some clones; where compared with another copy, unresolved V genes account for less than half of the shortfall, and the remainder is unexplained. That table furnishes V, J and clone size, whereas the DNA furnished D and trimming. The sample includes about 43,000 clones, with approximately 94% observed a single time. Jointly, the top ten make up around 1.4% of the sample.

Points on this clone: Its cognate antigen has yet to be identified. Base-call qualities are not available, and no considerably larger clone is one nucleotide away.

From the germline V gene, CDR1 is SGDLS and CDR2 is YYNGEE. Reading from cysteine to phenylalanine, the CDR3 counts 16 amino acids. The only DNA kept is the CDR3, 48 bases in frame from the first base. V is pruned by 1 base and J by 7 bases, leaving 14 bases of the junction without a gene match. Recombination linked TRBV9 to TRBJ2-7; 7 bases in the junction line up with TRBD2. Sequences were derived from PBMCs, sampled roughly 51 weeks after intestinal transplant. The receptor's source is a human patient who received an intestinal transplant, so some T cells may come from the graft donor. The CDR3 in this case is CASSVHPTSRVGEQYF. The DNA sequence reads TGTGCCAGCAGCGTACACCCGACTAGCCGGGTGGGAGAGCAGTACTTC. Here the CDR3 is joined to the reference TRBV9 and TRBJ2-7 genes, and the full variable domain is: DSGVTQTPKHLITATGQRVTLRCSPRSGDLSVYWYQQSLDQGLQFLIQYYNGEERAKGNILERFSAQQFPDLHSELNLSSLELGDSALYFCASSVHPTSRVGEQYFGPGTRLTVT.